This TCR beta chain derives from a study of cytomegalovirus exposure and HLA in healthy donors. The PCR employed 60 Vbeta primers together with 13 Jbeta primers. Some clones are missing from TCRdb's copy, which holds only in-frame ones; the method was immunoSEQ multiplex PCR. The sample has 98,000 or so clones; 10% are singletons. Unrecorded immune exposures were likely, despite nominal health at sampling. V dropped 0 bases and J dropped 1 base, with 7 bases sitting between them. From germline, CDR1 is SGDLS and CDR2 YYNGEE. The CDR3 sequence is 14 residues long. To note about this clone: Its antigen is currently unknown.

The study's findings and limits: CMV antigen specificity was confirmed in vitro for a few CMV-associated chains. Immune exposure information available was restricted to CMV serostatus. Most subjects had HLA-A and HLA-B alleles reportedly predicted accurately by TCR beta sequences.

The clonotype comes from a man in his forties or fifties in good health and CMV-seropositive. This chain links TRBV9 with TRBJ1-1; no firm D call. The specimen sequenced was PBMCs. This CDR3 is CASSVGPENTEAFF. The DNA of the CDR3 is TGTGCCAGCAGCGTAGGCCCAGAGAACACTGAAGCTTTCTTT. The variable domain in full, completed from reference TRBV9 and TRBJ1-1, reads DSGVTQTPKHLITATGQRVTLRCSPRSGDLSVYWYQQSLDQGLQFLIQYYNGEERAKGNILERFSAQQFPDLHSELNLSSLELGDSALYFCASSVGPENTEAFFGQGTRLTVV.